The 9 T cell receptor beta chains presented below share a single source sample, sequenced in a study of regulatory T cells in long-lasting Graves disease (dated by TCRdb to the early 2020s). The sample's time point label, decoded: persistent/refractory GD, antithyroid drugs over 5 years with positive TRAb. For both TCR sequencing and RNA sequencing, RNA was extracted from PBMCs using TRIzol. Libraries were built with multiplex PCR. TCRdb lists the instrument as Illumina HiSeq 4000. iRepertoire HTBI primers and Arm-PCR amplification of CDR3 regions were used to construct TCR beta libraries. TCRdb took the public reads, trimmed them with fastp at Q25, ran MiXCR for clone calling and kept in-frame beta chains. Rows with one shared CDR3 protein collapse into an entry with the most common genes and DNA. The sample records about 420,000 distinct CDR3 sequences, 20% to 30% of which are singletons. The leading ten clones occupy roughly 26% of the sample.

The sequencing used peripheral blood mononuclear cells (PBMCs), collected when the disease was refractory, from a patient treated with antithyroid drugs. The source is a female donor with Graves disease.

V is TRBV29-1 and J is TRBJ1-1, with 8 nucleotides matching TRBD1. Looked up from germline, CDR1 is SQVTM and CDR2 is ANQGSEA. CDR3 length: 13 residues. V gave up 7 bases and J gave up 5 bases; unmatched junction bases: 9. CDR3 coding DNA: TGCAGCGCGAACCCCAGGGGGCCTACTGAAGCTTTCTTT. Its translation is CSANPRGPTEAFF. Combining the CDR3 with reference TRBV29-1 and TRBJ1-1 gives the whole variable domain SAVISQKPSRDICQRGTSLTIQCQVDSQVTMMFWYRQQPGQSLTLIATANQGSEATYESGFVIDKFPISRPNLTFSTLTVSNMSPEDSSIYLCSANPRGPTEAFFGQGTRLTVV.

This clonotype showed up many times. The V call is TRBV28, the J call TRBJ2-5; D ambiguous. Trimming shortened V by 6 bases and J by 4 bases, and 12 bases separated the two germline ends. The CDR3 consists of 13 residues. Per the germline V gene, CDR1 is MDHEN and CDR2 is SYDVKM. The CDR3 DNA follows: TGTGCCAGCAGCCGGACCATCCGAGAGACCCAGTACTTC. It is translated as CASSRTIRETQYF.

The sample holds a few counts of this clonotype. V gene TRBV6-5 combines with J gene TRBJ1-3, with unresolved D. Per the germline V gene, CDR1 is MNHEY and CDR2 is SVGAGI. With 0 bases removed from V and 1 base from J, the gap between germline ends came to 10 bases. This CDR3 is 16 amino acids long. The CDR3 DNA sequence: TGTGCCAGCAGTTACTCCTCAGGAGGGTCTGGAAACACCATATATTTT. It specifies CASSYSSGGSGNTIYF.

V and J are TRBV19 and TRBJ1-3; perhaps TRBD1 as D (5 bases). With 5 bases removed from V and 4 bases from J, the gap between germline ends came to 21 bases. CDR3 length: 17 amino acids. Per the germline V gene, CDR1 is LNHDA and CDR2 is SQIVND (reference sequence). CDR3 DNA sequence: TGTGCCAGTAGTGTCGGATCTGCAGGGATCGTCGGAAACACCATATATTTT. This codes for CASSVGSAGIVGNTIYF.

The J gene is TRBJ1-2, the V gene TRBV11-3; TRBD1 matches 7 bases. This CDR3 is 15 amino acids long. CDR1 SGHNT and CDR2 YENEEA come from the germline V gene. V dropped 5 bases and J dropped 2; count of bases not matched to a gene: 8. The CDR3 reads CASSVTSDRNYGYTF. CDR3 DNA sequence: TGTGCCAGCAGCGTAACCTCGGACAGGAACTATGGCTACACCTTC.

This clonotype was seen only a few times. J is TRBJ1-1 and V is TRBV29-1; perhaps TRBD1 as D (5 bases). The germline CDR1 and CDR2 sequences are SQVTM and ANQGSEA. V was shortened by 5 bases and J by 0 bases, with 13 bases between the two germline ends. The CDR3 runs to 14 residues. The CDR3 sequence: CSVNPSGLNTEAFF. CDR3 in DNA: TGCAGCGTTAATCCATCGGGGCTGAACACTGAAGCTTTCTTT.

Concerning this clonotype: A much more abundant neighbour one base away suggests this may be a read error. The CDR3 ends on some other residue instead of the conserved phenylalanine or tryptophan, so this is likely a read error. CDR3 loop: CASSLLDQPQHS. The CDR3, as DNA: TGTGCCAGCAGTTTGCTTGATCAGCCCCAGCATTCT. The chain joins TRBV28 to TRBJ1-5; D is uncertain. V lost 3 bases, J lost 5 bases, and 5 bases lay in between. CDR1 and CDR2 (germline): MDHEN, SYDVKM. The CDR3 contains 12 residues.

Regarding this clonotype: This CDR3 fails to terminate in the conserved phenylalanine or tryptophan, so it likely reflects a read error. The CDR3 sequence is CASSSDRGLPHEQFS. DNA for the CDR3: TGTGCCAGCAGTTCGGACAGGGGGCTACCCCATGAGCAGTTCTCC. The chain carries TRBV28 and TRBJ2-1; TRBD1 agrees at 11 bases. Trimming removed 4 bases from V and 8 bases from J; junction bases left unmatched: 7. Germline V gene lookup returns CDR1 MDHEN and CDR2 SYDVKM. The CDR3 consists of 15 residues.

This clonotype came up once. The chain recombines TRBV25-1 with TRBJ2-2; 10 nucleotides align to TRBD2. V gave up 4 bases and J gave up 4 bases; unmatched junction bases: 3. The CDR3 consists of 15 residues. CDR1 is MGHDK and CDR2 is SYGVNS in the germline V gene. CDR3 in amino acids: CASSGWTSGTGELFF. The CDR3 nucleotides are TGTGCCAGCAGTGGATGGACTAGCGGCACCGGGGAGCTGTTTTTT. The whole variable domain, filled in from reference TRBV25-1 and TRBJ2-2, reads EADIYQTPRYLVIGTGKKITLECSQTMGHDKMYWYQQDPGMELHLIHYSYGVNSTEKGDLSSESTVSRIRTEHFPLTLESARPSHTSQYLCASSGWTSGTGELFFGEGSRLTVL.